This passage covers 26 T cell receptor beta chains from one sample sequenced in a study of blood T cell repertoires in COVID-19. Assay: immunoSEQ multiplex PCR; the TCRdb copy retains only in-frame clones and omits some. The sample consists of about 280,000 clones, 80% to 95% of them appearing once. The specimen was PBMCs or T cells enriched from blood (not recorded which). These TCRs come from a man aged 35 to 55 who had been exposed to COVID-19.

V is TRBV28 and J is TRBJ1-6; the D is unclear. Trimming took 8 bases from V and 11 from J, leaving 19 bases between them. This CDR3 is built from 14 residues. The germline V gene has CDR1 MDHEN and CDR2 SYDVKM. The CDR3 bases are TGTGCCAGCGTATCACACAGCGGGTACACACCCCTCCACTTT. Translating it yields CASVSHSGYTPLHF.

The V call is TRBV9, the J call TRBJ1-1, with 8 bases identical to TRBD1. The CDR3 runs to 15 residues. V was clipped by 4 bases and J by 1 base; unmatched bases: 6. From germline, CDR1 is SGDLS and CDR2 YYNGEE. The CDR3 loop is CASSPRTGPNTEAFF. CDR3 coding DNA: TGTGCCAGCAGCCCTCGGACAGGGCCGAACACTGAAGCTTTCTTT.

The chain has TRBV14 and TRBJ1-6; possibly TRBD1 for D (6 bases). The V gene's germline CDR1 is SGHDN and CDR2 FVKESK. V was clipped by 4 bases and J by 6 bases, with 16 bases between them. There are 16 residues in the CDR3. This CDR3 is CASSLGGYLFNSPLHF. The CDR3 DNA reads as TGTGCCAGCAGCCTAGGGGGTTACCTTTTTAATTCACCCCTCCACTTT.

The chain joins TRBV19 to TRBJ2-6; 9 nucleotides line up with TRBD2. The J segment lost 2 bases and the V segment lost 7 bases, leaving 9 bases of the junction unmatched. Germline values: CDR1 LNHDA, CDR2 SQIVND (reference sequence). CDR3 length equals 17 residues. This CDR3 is CASNRVASGTGANVLTF. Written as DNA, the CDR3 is TGTGCCAGTAATAGGGTGGCTAGCGGGACTGGGGCCAACGTCCTGACTTTC. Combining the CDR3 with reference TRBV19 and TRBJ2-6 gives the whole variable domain DGGITQSPKYLFRKEGQNVTLSCEQNLNHDAMYWYRQDPGQGLRLIYYSQIVNDFQKGDIAEGYSVSREKKESFPLTVTSAQKNPTAFYLCASNRVASGTGANVLTFGAGSRLTVL.

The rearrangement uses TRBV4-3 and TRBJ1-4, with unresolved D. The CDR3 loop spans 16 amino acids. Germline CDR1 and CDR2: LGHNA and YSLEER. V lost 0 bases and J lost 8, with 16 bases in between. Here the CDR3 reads CASSQDNGRLGEKLFF. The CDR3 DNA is TGCGCCAGCAGCCAAGACAACGGCCGGCTAGGAGAAAAACTGTTTTTT.

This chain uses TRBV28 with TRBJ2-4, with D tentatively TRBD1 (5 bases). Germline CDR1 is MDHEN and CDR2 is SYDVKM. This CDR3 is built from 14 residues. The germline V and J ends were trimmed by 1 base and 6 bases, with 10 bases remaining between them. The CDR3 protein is CASSLYRGGNIQYF. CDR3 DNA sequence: TGTGCCAGCAGTTTATATAGGGGTGGAAACATTCAGTACTTC.

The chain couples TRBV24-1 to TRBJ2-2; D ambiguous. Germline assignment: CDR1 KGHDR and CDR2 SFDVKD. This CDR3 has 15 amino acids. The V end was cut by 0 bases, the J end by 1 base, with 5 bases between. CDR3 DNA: TGTGCCACCAGTGATTTGCCACAGAACACCGGGGAGCTGTTTTTT. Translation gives CATSDLPQNTGELFF.

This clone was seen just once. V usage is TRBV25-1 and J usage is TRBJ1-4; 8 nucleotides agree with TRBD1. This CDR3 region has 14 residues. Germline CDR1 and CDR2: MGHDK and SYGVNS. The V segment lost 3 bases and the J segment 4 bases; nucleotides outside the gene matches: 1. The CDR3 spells CASSDDRGNEKLFF. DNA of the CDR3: TGTGCCAGCAGTGATGACAGGGGTAATGAAAAACTGTTTTTT.

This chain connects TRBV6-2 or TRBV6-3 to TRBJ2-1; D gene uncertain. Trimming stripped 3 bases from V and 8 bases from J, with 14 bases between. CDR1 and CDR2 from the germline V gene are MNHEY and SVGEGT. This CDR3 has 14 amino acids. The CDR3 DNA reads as TGTGCCAGCAGTTATAGTACAGTGAACCATGAGCAGTTCTTC. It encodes CASSYSTVNHEQFF.

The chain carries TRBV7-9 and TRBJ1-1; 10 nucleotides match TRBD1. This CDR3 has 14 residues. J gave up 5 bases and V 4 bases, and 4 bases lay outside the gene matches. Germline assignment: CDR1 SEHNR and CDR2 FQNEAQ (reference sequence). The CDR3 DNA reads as TGTGCCAGCAGCTCAGACAGGGGGCATACTGAAGCTTTCTTT. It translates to CASSSDRGHTEAFF.

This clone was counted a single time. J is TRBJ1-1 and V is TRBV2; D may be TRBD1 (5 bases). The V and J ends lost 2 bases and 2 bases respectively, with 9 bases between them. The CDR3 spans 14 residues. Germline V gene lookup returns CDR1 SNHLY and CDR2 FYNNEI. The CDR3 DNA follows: TGTGCCAGCAGTGAATGGGGGGACAACACTGAAGCTTTCTTT. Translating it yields CASSEWGDNTEAFF.

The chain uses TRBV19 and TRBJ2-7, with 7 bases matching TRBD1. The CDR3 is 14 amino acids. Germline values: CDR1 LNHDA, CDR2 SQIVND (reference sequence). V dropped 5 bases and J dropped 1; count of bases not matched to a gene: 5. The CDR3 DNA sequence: TGTGCCAGTAGTTACGGGACAGAGTCCTACGAGCAGTACTTC. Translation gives CASSYGTESYEQYF.

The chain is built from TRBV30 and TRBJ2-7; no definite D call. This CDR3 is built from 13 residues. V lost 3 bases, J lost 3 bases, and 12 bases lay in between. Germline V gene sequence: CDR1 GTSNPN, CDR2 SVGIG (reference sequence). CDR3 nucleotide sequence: TGTGCCTGGAGAATCAGAAACCTCTACGAGCAGTACTTC. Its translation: CAWRIRNLYEQYF.

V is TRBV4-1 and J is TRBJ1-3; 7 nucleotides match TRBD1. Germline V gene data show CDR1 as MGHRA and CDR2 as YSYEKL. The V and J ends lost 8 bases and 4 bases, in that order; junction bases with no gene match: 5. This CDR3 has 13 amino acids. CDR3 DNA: TGCGCCAGCCGAGGGGGCAGCGGAAACACCATATATTTT. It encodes CASRGGSGNTIYF.

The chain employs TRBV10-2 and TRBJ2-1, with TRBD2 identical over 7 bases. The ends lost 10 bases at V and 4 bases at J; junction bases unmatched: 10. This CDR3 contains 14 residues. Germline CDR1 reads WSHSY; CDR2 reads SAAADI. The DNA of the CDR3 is TGCGCCACGTACCCAGCGGGGACTTACAATGAGCAGTTCTTC. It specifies CATYPAGTYNEQFF.

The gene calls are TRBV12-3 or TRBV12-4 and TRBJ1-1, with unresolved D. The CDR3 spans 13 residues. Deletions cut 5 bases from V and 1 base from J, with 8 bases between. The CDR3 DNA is TGTGCCAGCAGTCCCGGAGGGAACACTGAAGCTTTCTTT. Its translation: CASSPGGNTEAFF.

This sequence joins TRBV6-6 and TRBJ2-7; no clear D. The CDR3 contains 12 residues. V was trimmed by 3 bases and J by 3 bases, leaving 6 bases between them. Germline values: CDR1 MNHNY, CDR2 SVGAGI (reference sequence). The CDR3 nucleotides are TGTGCCAGCAGTTATCGGGTCTACGAGCAGTACTTC. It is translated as CASSYRVYEQYF.

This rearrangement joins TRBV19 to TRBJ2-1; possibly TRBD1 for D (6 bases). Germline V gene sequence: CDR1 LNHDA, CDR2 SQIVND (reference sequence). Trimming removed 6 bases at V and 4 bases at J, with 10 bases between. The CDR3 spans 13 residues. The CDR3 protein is CASRGATYNEQFF. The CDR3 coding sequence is TGTGCCAGTAGGGGGGCGACATACAATGAGCAGTTCTTC.

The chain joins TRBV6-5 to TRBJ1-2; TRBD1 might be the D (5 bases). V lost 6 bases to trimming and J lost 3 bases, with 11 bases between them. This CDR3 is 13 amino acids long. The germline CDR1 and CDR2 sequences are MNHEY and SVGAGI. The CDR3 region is CASSGGEDYGYTF. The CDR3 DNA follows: TGTGCCAGCAGCGGGGGGGAGGACTATGGCTACACCTTC.

The CDR3 protein is CASGPGLAGDHSYNEQFF. CDR3 DNA: TGTGCCAGCGGCCCGGGACTAGCGGGAGACCACTCCTACAATGAGCAGTTCTTC. The chain uses TRBV27 and TRBJ2-1, with 14 nucleotides matching TRBD2. Trimming cost V 8 bases and J 0 bases; bases outside gene matches: 9. The CDR3 contains 18 residues. CDR1 and CDR2 (germline): MNHEY, SMNVEV (reference sequence).

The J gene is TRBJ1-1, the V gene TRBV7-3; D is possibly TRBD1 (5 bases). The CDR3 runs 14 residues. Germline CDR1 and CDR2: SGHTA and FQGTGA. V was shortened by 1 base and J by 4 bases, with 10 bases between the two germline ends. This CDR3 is CASSLIGGSTEAFF. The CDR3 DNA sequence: TGTGCCAGCAGCTTAATCGGGGGGAGCACTGAAGCTTTCTTT.

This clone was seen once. This CDR3 is CASSLSGTESSYEQYF. The CDR3 region has the DNA TGTGCCAGCAGCTTATCGGGGACAGAGAGCTCCTACGAGCAGTACTTC. The chain recombines TRBV7-6 with TRBJ2-7; 7 bases are shared with TRBD1. The CDR3 runs 16 residues. Looked up from germline, CDR1 is SGHVS and CDR2 is FNYEAQ. J lost 0 bases, V lost 2 bases, and 7 bases had no gene match. The entire variable domain, with the rest obtained from reference TRBV7-6 and TRBJ2-7, is as follows: GAGVSQSPRYKVTKRGQDVALRCDPISGHVSLYWYRQALGQGPEFLTYFNYEAQQDKSGLPNDRFSAERPEGSISTLTIQRTEQRDSAMYRCASSLSGTESSYEQYFGPGTRLTVT.

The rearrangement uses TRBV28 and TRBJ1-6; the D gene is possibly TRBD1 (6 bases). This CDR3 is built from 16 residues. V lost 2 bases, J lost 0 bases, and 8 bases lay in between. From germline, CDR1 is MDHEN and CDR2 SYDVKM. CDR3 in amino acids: CASSLDRSSYNSPLHF. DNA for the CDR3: TGTGCCAGCAGTTTAGACAGGAGCTCCTATAATTCACCCCTCCACTTT.

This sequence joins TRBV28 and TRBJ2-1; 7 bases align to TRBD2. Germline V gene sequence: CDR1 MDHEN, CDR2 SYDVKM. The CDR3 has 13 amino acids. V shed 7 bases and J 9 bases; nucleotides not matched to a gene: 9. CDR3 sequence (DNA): TGTGCCAGCATCACCCCTGGGAGGGGTGAGCAGTTCTTC. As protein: CASITPGRGEQFF.

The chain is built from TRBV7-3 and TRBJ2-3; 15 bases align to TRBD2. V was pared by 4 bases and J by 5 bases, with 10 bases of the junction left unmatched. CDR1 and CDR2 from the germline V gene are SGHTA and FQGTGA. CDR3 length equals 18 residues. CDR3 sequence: CASSSGLAGGPSRDTQYF. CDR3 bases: TGTGCCAGCAGCTCAGGACTAGCGGGAGGGCCTTCAAGAGATACGCAGTATTTT. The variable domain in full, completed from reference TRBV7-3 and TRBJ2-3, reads GAGVSQTPSNKVTEKGKYVELRCDPISGHTALYWYRQSLGQGPEFLIYFQGTGAADDSGLPNDRFFAVRPEGSVSTLKIQRTERGDSAVYLCASSSGLAGGPSRDTQYFGPGTRLTVL.

CDR3 sequence reads: CASKWAVNYGYTF. For the CDR3, the DNA is TGTGCCAGCAAGTGGGCAGTCAACTATGGCTACACCTTC. V and J are TRBV6-5 and TRBJ1-2; D unresolved. CDR3 length: 13 amino acids. The V gene lost 7 bases and the J gene lost 2 bases, with 11 bases spanning the gap. From germline, CDR1 is MNHEY and CDR2 SVGAGI.